Following are 13 T cell receptor beta chains from one sample sequenced in a study of CD8+CD57+ T cells in acquired aplastic anemia. Both TCR beta VDJ combination and CDR3 sequence profiling were carried out. Genomic DNA was the template for this profiling. TCRdb called the reads again in MiXCR, with one record for every CDR3 protein. The table lists some 190,000 distinct CDR3 sequences, about half of them singletons, with roughly 3% in the top ten. Source material: sorted CD4+, CD8+, or CD8+CD57+ T cells (not recorded which) from PBMCs. These receptor sequences come from a human donor in good health.

This clonotype was counted at least ten times. The V call is TRBV7-2, the J call TRBJ2-7, with D tentatively TRBD1 (6 bases). V was pared by 5 bases and J by 6 bases, with 14 bases between. CDR1 SGHTA and CDR2 FQGNSA come from the germline V gene. The CDR3 contains 13 residues. CDR3 sequence reads: CASSPRRGIEQYF. The DNA for the CDR3 is TGTGCCAGCAGCCCGCGCAGGGGAATCGAGCAGTACTTC.

This clonotype showed up just a few times. The chain recombines TRBV28 with TRBJ1-1; 7 bases align to TRBD1. Germline assignment: CDR1 MDHEN and CDR2 SYDVKM. The CDR3 has 15 amino acids. J gave up 1 base and V 6 bases, and 8 bases lay outside the gene matches. The CDR3 DNA is TGTGCCAGCAGGACGACAGGGACTAGGAACACTGAAGCTTTCTTT. It encodes CASRTTGTRNTEAFF.

The chain links TRBV24-1 to TRBJ1-1, with 7 bases matching TRBD1. The CDR3 is made up of 14 amino acids. Germline V gene data show CDR1 as KGHDR and CDR2 as SFDVKD. With V trimmed by 4 bases and J by 5 bases, 6 bases remained unmatched. The CDR3 here is CATSDQGGRTEAFF. CDR3 sequence (DNA): TGTGCCACCAGTGACCAGGGGGGTCGAACTGAAGCTTTCTTT.

The chain combines TRBV24-1 with TRBJ1-1; D gene unclear. Germline V gene lookup returns CDR1 KGHDR and CDR2 SFDVKD. The CDR3 length is 12 residues. Trimming took 4 bases from V and 7 from J, leaving 9 bases between them. CDR3 in amino acids: CATSEGGGEAFF. The CDR3 nucleotides read TGTGCCACCAGTGAAGGCGGTGGTGAAGCTTTCTTT.

This clonotype was found many times. The chain employs TRBV15 and TRBJ1-4; possible D gene TRBD1, 6 bases. Germline-derived CDR1 and CDR2 are LNHNV and YYDKDF (reference sequence). CDR3 size: 15 residues. The V gene lost 5 bases and the J gene lost 7 bases, with 17 bases spanning the gap. The CDR3 is CATSEGGAGGEKLFF. CDR3 sequence (DNA): TGTGCCACCAGCGAGGGGGGGGCAGGCGGTGAAAAACTGTTTTTT.

This clonotype has a handful of counts. As DNA, the CDR3 is TGTGCCAGCAGCCGGGCTAGCGGAGCCCAAGAGACCCAGTACTTC. This gives the protein CASSRASGAQETQYF. The V call is TRBV14, the J call TRBJ2-5; 7 bases agree with TRBD2. J lost 1 base, V lost 4 bases, and 6 bases had no gene match. CDR3 length: 15 amino acids. The germline V gene encodes CDR1 SGHDN and CDR2 FVKESK.

The V call is TRBV19, the J call TRBJ2-4, with D uncertain. V gave up 9 bases and J gave up 2 bases, with 8 bases separating them. The CDR3 extends over 12 amino acids. Per germline, CDR1 LNHDA and CDR2 SQIVND (reference sequence). The CDR3 bases are TGTGCCAGGCCGTTGTCCAAAAACATTCAGTACTTC. Translating it yields CARPLSKNIQYF.

The chain employs TRBV20-1 and TRBJ2-3, with no clear D. V dropped 2 bases and J dropped 0 bases, with 12 bases sitting between them. CDR3 size: 15 residues. From germline, CDR1 is DFQATT and CDR2 SNEGSKA (reference sequence). CDR3 residues: CSARPPFQSTDTQYF. The CDR3 DNA reads TGCAGTGCTAGACCACCCTTCCAGAGCACAGATACGCAGTATTTT.

The chain combines TRBV19 with TRBJ1-1; 9 bases line up with TRBD1. The CDR3 is 16 residues long. Trimming at V came to 2 bases and at J to 4 bases, leaving 8 bases not matched to a gene. The germline V gene has CDR1 LNHDA and CDR2 SQIVND (reference sequence). CDR3 in DNA: TGTGCCAGTAGTATACAACAGGGGGCGCTTACCACTGAAGCTTTCTTT. Protein sequence: CASSIQQGALTTEAFF.

The CDR3: CASRPAQSSYEQYF. The CDR3 DNA reads as TGTGCCAGCAGACCGGCCCAGAGCTCCTACGAGCAGTACTTC. The V call is TRBV12-3 or TRBV12-4, the J call TRBJ2-7, with D unresolved. The CDR3 contains 14 residues. Trimming removed 6 bases from V and 0 bases from J, with 12 bases in between.

This clonotype was seen at least ten times. CDR3 protein: CASSLARQGRTNEKLFF. The CDR3 coding sequence is TGTGCCAGCAGCTTAGCTCGGCAGGGGCGAACTAATGAAAAACTGTTTTTT. The chain carries TRBV7-2 and TRBJ1-4; the D gene is possibly TRBD1 (6 bases). Germline V gives CDR1 SGHTA, CDR2 FQGNSA. This CDR3 has 17 residues. Trimming took off 0 bases at V and 1 base at J, with 12 bases between the two ends. The entire variable domain, with the rest obtained from reference TRBV7-2 and TRBJ1-4, is as follows: GAGVSQSPSNKVTEKGKDVELRCDPISGHTALYWYRQSLGQGLEFLIYFQGNSAPDKSGLPSDRFSAERTGGSVSTLTIQRTQQEDSAVYLCASSLARQGRTNEKLFFGSGTQLSVL.

This chain uses TRBV7-6 with TRBJ1-6; D is possibly TRBD1 (5 bases). The germline V gene has CDR1 SGHVS and CDR2 FNYEAQ. The CDR3 totals 16 residues. The V gene lost 1 base and the J gene lost 10 bases, with 17 bases spanning the gap. The CDR3 bases are TGTGCCAGCAGCTTAGATATAAGGACAAAGCGGTCACCCCTCCACTTT. It yields the protein CASSLDIRTKRSPLHF.

The chain combines TRBV15 with TRBJ1-5; perhaps TRBD1 as D (5 bases). CDR3 length: 14 residues. CDR1 LNHNV and CDR2 YYDKDF come from the germline V gene (reference sequence). V was trimmed by 0 bases and J by 7 bases, leaving 10 bases between them. Written as DNA, the CDR3 is TGTGCCACCAGCAGAGATTTAAGGGACCAGCCCCAGCATTTT. It specifies CATSRDLRDQPQHF.